The 10 T cell receptor beta chains below all came from one sample that was sequenced in a study of OX40 agonist ivuxolimab in advanced cancers. TCRdb keeps only in-frame clones here, not all; method: immunoSEQ multiplex PCR. The sample contains tens of thousands of clones, around 92% of which appear only once. Specimen: CD4+ or CD8+ T cells sorted from blood, collected in a trial of the OX40 agonist ivuxolimab. All receptors derive from an adult with an advanced solid tumor such as melanoma, head and neck, liver or kidney cancer.

V and J are TRBV5-1 and TRBJ1-4; TRBD1 matches at 8 bases. The CDR3 extends over 15 amino acids. V was clipped by 2 bases and J by 3 bases; unmatched bases: 3. Germline V CDR1 and CDR2: SGHRS, YFSETQ. This CDR3 reads CASSLGQGSNEKLFF. The DNA for the CDR3 is TGCGCCAGCAGCTTAGGACAGGGATCTAATGAAAAACTGTTTTTT.

The chain has TRBV5-3 and TRBJ2-5; D possibly corresponds to TRBD1 (5 bases). TRBJ2-7 explains the end of the DNA better; the J call may be wrong. TRBV5-3 carries the ORF label, with uncertain function. This CDR3 region has 15 residues. The CDR3 loop reads CARSLGQPKPYEQYF. CDR3 nucleotide sequence: TGTGCCAGAAGCTTGGGACAGCCCAAACCCTACGAGCAGTACTTC.

The chain is built from TRBV6-5 and TRBJ1-5; maybe TRBD1 (5 bases). CDR1 and CDR2 (germline): MNHEY, SVGAGI. The germline V and J ends were trimmed by 6 bases and 7 bases, with 13 bases remaining between them. This CDR3 comprises 13 residues. CDR3 in DNA: TGTGCCAGCAGAGGCAGGGTAGAACAGCCCCAGCATTTT. This gives the protein CASRGRVEQPQHF.

The rearrangement uses TRBV10-3 and TRBJ2-7; 7 nucleotides agree with TRBD2. V was clipped by 0 bases and J by 2 bases; unmatched bases: 4. CDR3 size: 15 residues. Germline V gene lookup returns CDR1 ENHRY and CDR2 SYGVKD. CDR3 sequence (DNA): TGTGCCATCAGTGAGTCGCGGGGGACCCCCTACGAGCAGTACTTC. This translates into CAISESRGTPYEQYF.

The rearrangement links TRBV27 to TRBJ1-2, with 7 nucleotides matching TRBD1. Germline loops: CDR1 MNHEY, CDR2 SMNVEV (reference sequence). The CDR3 consists of 13 residues. V was clipped by 8 bases and J by 8 bases; unmatched bases: 11. The CDR3, as DNA: TGTGCCAGCGGAATCCGGGACAGCGGCGGCTACACCTTC. It translates to CASGIRDSGGYTF.

The chain employs TRBV7-8 and TRBJ2-1; a weak D match, TRBD1 (5 bases). This CDR3 contains 16 residues. With 1 base removed from V and 2 bases from J, the gap between germline ends came to 12 bases. Germline V gene lookup returns CDR1 SGHVS and CDR2 FQNEAQ. The CDR3 DNA sequence: TGTGCCAGCAGCTTAGGCCAGGGCTTTACCTACAATGAGCAGTTCTTC. Residues: CASSLGQGFTYNEQFF.

About this clone: At one end, the junction sequence differs from germline, possibly due to a read error. V gene TRBV7-7 combines with J gene TRBJ2-5; TRBD2 is a possible D gene (6 bases). The CDR3 is 15 amino acids. Germline V gives CDR1 SSHAT, CDR2 FNYEAQ (reference sequence). The CDR3 DNA reads TGTGCTAGCAGCCCCCGACTAGTTTCGCAAGAGACCCAGTACTTC. The encoded protein is CASSPRLVSQETQYF.

This chain joins TRBV7-8 and TRBJ2-1; 9 bases agree with TRBD1. The CDR3 runs to 16 residues. Trimming at V came to 5 bases and at J to 2 bases, leaving 7 bases not matched to a gene. CDR1 SGHVS and CDR2 FQNEAQ come from the germline V gene. The CDR3 DNA follows: TGTGCCAGCAGCCGACGGACAGGGGTTGCCTACAATGAGCAGTTCTTC. The encoded protein is CASSRRTGVAYNEQFF.

The V gene is TRBV19, the J gene TRBJ2-3; 9 nucleotides align to TRBD1. With 3 bases clipped from V and 4 bases from J, the junction kept 14 bases outside the gene matches. Germline V gives CDR1 LNHDA, CDR2 SQIVND (reference sequence). This CDR3 region has 18 residues. DNA of the CDR3: TGTGCCAGTAGTATGATCCCGGTCGGGACAGGGAAATCAGATACGCAGTATTTT. This codes for CASSMIPVGTGKSDTQYF.

This rearrangement joins TRBV7-3 to TRBJ2-7, with 9 bases fitting TRBD2. J gave up 2 bases and V 5 bases, and 13 bases lay outside the gene matches. Looked up from germline, CDR1 is SGHTA and CDR2 is FQGTGA. The CDR3 loop spans 17 amino acids. The CDR3 region is CASSPLPGLAITYEQYF. DNA for the CDR3: TGTGCCAGCAGCCCCCTTCCTGGACTAGCGATAACCTACGAGCAGTACTTC. Filled out from reference TRBV7-3 and TRBJ2-7, the complete variable domain reads GAGVSQTPSNKVTEKGKYVELRCDPISGHTALYWYRQSLGQGPEFLIYFQGTGAADDSGLPNDRFFAVRPEGSVSTLKIQRTERGDSAVYLCASSPLPGLAITYEQYFGPGTRLTVT.